These 32 T cell receptor beta chains were all obtained from the same sample, sequenced in a study of cytomegalovirus exposure and HLA in healthy donors. The study ran its PCR with 60 Vbeta and 13 Jbeta primers. This table comes from immunoSEQ multiplex PCR, and its TCRdb copy is limited to in-frame clones, with some not included. The sample has 120,000 or so clones, roughly 80% seen once. Sequenced input: PBMCs. Receptor source: a woman aged 40 to 49 in good health and CMV-seronegative.

The chain couples TRBV7-2 to TRBJ2-1; TRBD2 matches 10 bases. The V gene's germline CDR1 is SGHTA and CDR2 FQGNSA. This CDR3 contains 16 residues. Trimming took 1 base from V and 5 from J; bases not matched to a gene: 5. CDR3 residues: CASSLGLAGLNNEQFF. CDR3 in DNA: TGTGCCAGCAGCTTAGGACTAGCGGGCCTTAACAATGAGCAGTTCTTC. Full variable domain (outside the CDR3, taken from reference TRBV7-2 and TRBJ2-1): GAGVSQSPSNKVTEKGKDVELRCDPISGHTALYWYRQSLGQGLEFLIYFQGNSAPDKSGLPSDRFSAERTGGSVSTLTIQRTQQEDSAVYLCASSLGLAGLNNEQFFGPGTRLTVL.

V is TRBV7-2 and J is TRBJ1-1; possible D gene TRBD1, 6 bases. The ends were cut back, 5 bases at V and 3 bases at J, with 13 bases in the middle. The CDR3 length is 14 residues. The germline V gene has CDR1 SGHTA and CDR2 FQGNSA. The CDR3 reads CASSPRQDYTEAFF. The DNA of the CDR3 is TGTGCCAGCAGCCCCAGACAGGATTACACTGAAGCTTTCTTT.

J is TRBJ2-5 and V is TRBV7-8; D gene unclear. The CDR3 is 14 residues long. Germline V CDR1 and CDR2: SGHVS, FQNEAQ. The V end lost 2 bases, the J end lost 0 bases, and 7 bases lay between the germline ends. CDR3 DNA: TGTGCCAGCAGCTTAAAAGCTTACCAAGAGACCCAGTACTTC. It translates to CASSLKAYQETQYF.

This clone has more than one count but fewer than ten. One end of the junction is discordant with germline, which a read error may explain. V is TRBV5-1 and J is TRBJ2-6, with a possible D match to TRBD1 (5 bases). The length of the CDR3 is 18 residues. Germline V gene data show CDR1 as SGHRS and CDR2 as YFSETQ. The CDR3 protein is CASSLGSGPTSGANGLTF. In DNA, the CDR3 is TGCGCCAGCAGCTTGGGGTCAGGTCCTACCTCTGGGGCCAACGGCCTGACTTTC. The full variable domain, rest sourced from reference TRBV5-1 and TRBJ2-6, is KAGVTQTPRYLIKTRGQQVTLSCSPISGHRSVSWYQQTPGQGLQFLFEYFSETQRNKGNFPGRFSGRQFSNSRSEMNVSTLELGDSALYLCASSLGSGPTSGANGLTFGAGSRLTVL.

The chain uses TRBV4-2 and TRBJ2-7; 7 bases line up with TRBD2. The J segment lost 2 bases and the V segment lost 1 base, leaving 5 bases of the junction unmatched. The germline V gene encodes CDR1 LGHNA and CDR2 YNFKEQ. The CDR3 spans 15 residues. CDR3 sequence reads: CASSQGAGDPYEQYF. In DNA form, the CDR3 reads TGTGCCAGCAGCCAAGGGGCGGGAGACCCCTACGAGCAGTACTTC.

V is TRBV15 and J is TRBJ1-2; no firm D call. This CDR3 spans 14 amino acids. With 0 bases removed from V and 8 bases from J, the gap between germline ends came to 13 bases. Germline V lookup: CDR1 LNHNV, CDR2 YYDKDF (reference sequence). This chain's CDR3 is CATSRDFTHGGYTF. The CDR3 region has the DNA TGTGCCACCAGCAGAGATTTCACGCATGGCGGCTACACCTTC.

This clone was seen only a few times. This chain's CDR3 is CASSLARNQPQHF. The CDR3, as DNA: TGTGCCAGCAGCTTAGCCCGGAATCAGCCCCAGCATTTT. V usage is TRBV7-2 and J usage is TRBJ1-5; no clear D. V lost 0 bases, J lost 4 bases, and 4 bases lay in between. The CDR3 is made up of 13 amino acids. Germline V gives CDR1 SGHTA, CDR2 FQGNSA.

The table lists this clone with a few counts. The J gene is TRBJ2-2, the V gene TRBV7-2; TRBD2 matches at 8 bases. The germline V gene encodes CDR1 SGHTA and CDR2 FQGNSA. V lost 2 bases and J lost 4; bases outside the gene matches: 15. The CDR3 consists of 19 residues. The DNA of the CDR3 is TGTGCCAGCAGCTTATTCCCGGCCGAAGCGGGAGTAGGCACCGGGGAGCTGTTTTTT. As protein: CASSLFPAEAGVGTGELFF.

V and J are TRBV7-9 and TRBJ2-1; D is possibly TRBD2 (6 bases). The CDR3 has 14 residues. CDR1 SEHNR and CDR2 FQNEAQ come from the germline V gene (reference sequence). Trimming removed 0 bases at V and 9 bases at J, with 12 bases between. The CDR3 DNA is TGTGCCAGCAGCTTAGCGCTGGGGGGAACTGAGCAGTTCTTC. It codes for CASSLALGGTEQFF.

The genes are TRBV10-2 and TRBJ1-1; 8 bases align to TRBD1. This CDR3 is 12 amino acids long. The V gene's germline CDR1 is WSHSY and CDR2 SAAADI. The V gene end was trimmed by 8 bases and the J gene end by 7 bases; junction bases not matched to a gene: 6. The CDR3 sequence: CASSGGGVEAFF. As DNA, the CDR3 is TGCGCCAGCTCAGGGGGCGGCGTTGAAGCTTTCTTT.

This chain uses TRBV2 with TRBJ2-3; the D gene is possibly TRBD2 (6 bases). V was cut by 8 bases and J by 2 bases, with 14 bases left in between. CDR3 size: 14 residues. Germline-derived CDR1 and CDR2 are SNHLY and FYNNEI. The CDR3 sequence is CASLMEGVTDTQYF. CDR3 DNA sequence: TGTGCCAGCCTTATGGAGGGCGTCACAGATACGCAGTATTTT.

The V and J genes are TRBV6-6 and TRBJ2-7, with a possible D match to TRBD2 (7 bases). CDR3 length equals 16 residues. The germline V gene has CDR1 MNHNY and CDR2 SVGAGI (reference sequence). Trimming pared 1 base from V and 2 bases from J, leaving 15 bases between. In nucleotides, the CDR3 is TGTGCCAGCAGTTACTGGGCGGGAGAGGGGGCCTACGAGCAGTACTTC. It specifies CASSYWAGEGAYEQYF.

V is TRBV5-1 and J is TRBJ2-2; D may be TRBD2 (6 bases). Trimming took 2 bases from V and 3 from J, leaving 11 bases between them. The CDR3 extends over 15 amino acids. Germline loops: CDR1 SGHRS, CDR2 YFSETQ. The CDR3 DNA sequence: TGCGCCAGCAGCTTTCCAGCGGGCTACACCGGGGAGCTGTTTTTT. This gives the protein CASSFPAGYTGELFF.

This clone occurred a few times. The chain carries TRBV4-3 and TRBJ1-1; 7 bases match TRBD1. CDR3 length: 15 amino acids. Germline CDR1 reads LGHNA; CDR2 reads YSLEER. V lost 0 bases to trimming and J lost 5 bases; unmatched junction nucleotides: 6. CDR3 nucleotide sequence: TGCGCCAGCAGCCAAGAACCGACAGGGTTAACTGAAGCTTTCTTT. The encoded protein is CASSQEPTGLTEAFF.

The table lists this clone with a count of one. The germline gene is not matched at one end of the junction; a read error may be the cause. This chain uses TRBV7-7 with TRBJ2-5, with D possibly matching TRBD1 (6 bases). Looked up from germline, CDR1 is SSHAT and CDR2 is FNYEAQ (reference sequence). The CDR3 length is 15 residues. CDR3 coding DNA: TGTGCTAGCAGCTTAGTATTGGGGGCGGCGAAGACCCAGTACTTC. Its protein product is CASSLVLGAAKTQYF.

The chain combines TRBV27 with TRBJ2-7; 7 bases are a match to TRBD1. The CDR3 covers 15 residues. Unmatched junction bases numbered 4, after V lost 0 bases and J lost 2 bases. Germline CDR1 MNHEY, CDR2 SMNVEV (reference sequence). CDR3 sequence: CASSLSLGQTYEQYF. In DNA form, the CDR3 reads TGTGCCAGCAGTTTATCCCTGGGACAGACCTACGAGCAGTACTTC.

The chain joins TRBV27 to TRBJ2-7; 9 positions agree with TRBD2. The germline CDR1 and CDR2 sequences are MNHEY and SMNVEV (reference sequence). J was trimmed by 3 bases and V by 5 bases; bases with no gene match: 5. The CDR3 extends over 14 amino acids. Here the CDR3 reads CASSPSGGYYEQYF. CDR3 sequence (DNA): TGTGCCAGCAGTCCGAGCGGGGGGTACTACGAGCAGTACTTC.

The chain recombines TRBV5-1 with TRBJ1-1, with TRBD1 identical over 7 bases. Germline CDR1 is SGHRS and CDR2 is YFSETQ. This CDR3 has 13 residues. V was clipped by 5 bases and J by 11 bases; unmatched bases: 12. Here the CDR3 reads CASRGTGVQTAFF. The CDR3 DNA is TGCGCCAGCAGGGGAACAGGGGTCCAGACGGCTTTCTTT.

This CDR3 is CASSPGTVNTEAFF. The CDR3 bases are TGCGCCAGCAGCCCGGGGACAGTGAACACTGAAGCTTTCTTT. V is TRBV4-1 and J is TRBJ1-1, with 7 nucleotides matching TRBD1. The V gene's germline CDR1 is MGHRA and CDR2 YSYEKL. The CDR3 is 14 amino acids. Trimming took 4 bases from V and 0 from J; bases not matched to a gene: 2.

As regards this clone: A junction end diverges from the germline sequence, so it may reflect a read error. The genes are TRBV7-9 and TRBJ2-1; 8 bases align to TRBD2. Germline CDR1 and CDR2: SEHNR and FQNEAQ (reference sequence). This CDR3 spans 15 amino acids. The CDR3 is CSSSFSLAGNNEQFF. CDR3 nucleotides: TGTTCCAGCAGCTTCAGCCTAGCGGGTAACAATGAGCAGTTCTTC.

The genes are TRBV5-8 and TRBJ2-1; D ambiguous. Per the germline V gene, CDR1 is SGHTS and CDR2 is YDEGEE. This CDR3 has 12 amino acids. The V and J ends lost 7 bases and 9 bases respectively, with 14 bases between them. The CDR3 loop is CASDRLVGEQFF. The CDR3 nucleotides read TGTGCCAGCGACCGTCTAGTGGGTGAGCAGTTCTTC.

The genes are TRBV18 and TRBJ2-5; possible D gene TRBD1, 5 bases. V gave up 6 bases and J gave up 0 bases, with 14 bases separating them. The CDR3 extends over 15 amino acids. Germline lookup yields CDR1 KGHSH and CDR2 LQKENI. The CDR3 region is CASSFQGEYQETQYF. For the CDR3, the DNA is TGTGCCAGCTCTTTTCAGGGCGAATACCAAGAGACCCAGTACTTC.

The genes are TRBV27 and TRBJ2-6, with D uncertain. CDR3 size: 14 residues. Germline-derived CDR1 and CDR2 are MNHEY and SMNVEV (reference sequence). Deletions cut 3 bases from V and 4 bases from J, with 7 bases between. CDR3 in amino acids: CASSFAAGANVLTF. CDR3 bases: TGTGCCAGCAGTTTTGCGGCAGGGGCCAACGTCCTGACTTTC. Variable domain in full (rest from reference TRBV27 and TRBJ2-6): EAQVTQNPRYLITVTGKKLTVTCSQNMNHEYMSWYRQDPGLGLRQIYYSMNVEVTDKGDVPEGYKVSRKEKRNFPLILESPSPNQTSLYFCASSFAAGANVLTFGAGSRLTVL.

The J gene is TRBJ1-2, the V gene TRBV29-1, with TRBD1 identical over 11 bases. The V segment lost 2 bases and the J segment 8 bases; nucleotides outside the gene matches: 7. CDR1 and CDR2 from the germline V gene are SQVTM and ANQGSEA. The CDR3 sequence is 14 residues long. This CDR3 is CSVERDRGSGGYTF. The CDR3 DNA reads as TGCAGCGTTGAACGGGACAGGGGGTCGGGAGGCTACACCTTC.

This clone showed up just a few times. V usage is TRBV28 and J usage is TRBJ2-5, with 9 bases identical to TRBD1. The CDR3 is 15 residues long. CDR1 and CDR2 (germline): MDHEN, SYDVKM. J lost 4 bases, V lost 3 bases, and 6 bases had no gene match. CDR3 bases: TGTGCCAGCAGTTTTGGGGACAGGGTTGGAGAGACCCAGTACTTC. Its protein product is CASSFGDRVGETQYF.

In this sample, this clone turned up once. One end of the junction varies from germline; a read error may be responsible. The chain links TRBV7-9 to TRBJ1-1, with 7 nucleotides matching TRBD1. From germline, CDR1 is SEHNR and CDR2 FQNEAQ (reference sequence). This CDR3 has 16 residues. Here the CDR3 DNA reads TGTTCCAGCAGCTTAGCGTTCGACAGGGTGAACACTGAAGCTTTCTTT. Translating gives CSSSLAFDRVNTEAFF.

J is TRBJ1-4 and V is TRBV19, with 9 bases matching TRBD1. CDR1 and CDR2 (germline): LNHDA, SQIVND (reference sequence). The junction had 6 bases not matched to a gene; V was cut back by 6 bases and J by 7 bases. This CDR3 region has 14 residues. In DNA form, the CDR3 reads TGTGCCAGTAGCGTGGGACAGGGCGGTGAAAAACTGTTTTTT. Its translation is CASSVGQGGEKLFF.

This sequence joins TRBV11-2 and TRBJ2-2, with unresolved D. Trimming pared 6 bases from V and 4 bases from J, leaving 9 bases between. This CDR3 has 13 residues. Germline V gene lookup returns CDR1 SGHAT and CDR2 FQNNGV. The DNA for the CDR3 is TGTGCCAGCAGACCTCAGGCCACCGGGGAGCTGTTTTTT. It encodes CASRPQATGELFF. Based on the CDR3 plus reference TRBV11-2 and TRBJ2-2, the full variable domain is EAGVAQSPRYKIIEKRQSVAFWCNPISGHATLYWYQQILGQGPKLLIQFQNNGVVDDSQLPKDRFSAERLKGVDSTLKIQPAKLEDSAVYLCASRPQATGELFFGEGSRLTVL.

The chain couples TRBV2 to TRBJ1-6, with no clear D. The CDR3 has 13 residues. The germline gives CDR1 SNHLY, CDR2 FYNNEI. The V end lost 4 bases, the J end lost 13 bases, and 14 bases lay between the germline ends. DNA for the CDR3: TGTGCCAGCAGTGTCGGACTCCTCCATCCCCTCCACTTT. Protein product: CASSVGLLHPLHF.

The gene calls are TRBV7-2 and TRBJ2-7; maybe TRBD1 (6 bases). CDR1 is SGHTA, CDR2 FQGNSA, per germline. The CDR3 runs 14 residues. Trimming removed 5 bases at V and 3 bases at J, with 14 bases between. For the CDR3, the DNA is TGTGCCAGCAGCAAGGACAGCTTTTACTACGAGCAGTACTTC. Its protein product is CASSKDSFYYEQYF.

The V call is TRBV4-3, the J call TRBJ2-2, with D hard to call. V shed 0 bases and J shed 3 bases, with 5 bases lying between them. CDR1 and CDR2 (germline): LGHNA, YSLEER. The CDR3 length is 14 residues. The CDR3 sequence: CASSQDRYTGELFF. The CDR3 bases are TGCGCCAGCAGCCAAGACAGGTACACCGGGGAGCTGTTTTTT.

This chain joins TRBV7-9 and TRBJ1-1, with 7 positions matching TRBD1. J gave up 11 bases and V 0 bases, and 9 bases lay outside the gene matches. The germline gives CDR1 SEHNR, CDR2 FQNEAQ (reference sequence). The CDR3 runs 14 residues. DNA of the CDR3: TGTGCCAGCAGCTTAGCACATAGGGGGCTGGGCGCTTTCTTT. Amino acids: CASSLAHRGLGAFF.